One and the same sample provided the 25 T cell receptor beta chains below, sequenced in a study of blood T cell repertoires in COVID-19. Libraries were prepared by immunoSEQ multiplex PCR; TCRdb keeps only in-frame clonotypes and omits some of them. The table shows some 100,000 clones, with just over 90% occurring only once. Sequenced input: peripheral blood. The receptor set was obtained from a man in his fifties or sixties with acute or convalescent COVID-19.

The J gene is TRBJ2-3, the V gene TRBV2; D perhaps matches TRBD1 (5 bases). From germline, CDR1 is SNHLY and CDR2 FYNNEI. The CDR3 has 16 amino acids. V lost 1 base and J lost 1, with 12 bases in between. The CDR3 reads CASSEVGQGGTDTQYF. Here the CDR3 DNA reads TGTGCCAGCAGTGAAGTGGGGCAAGGAGGCACAGATACGCAGTATTTT.

For the CDR3, the DNA is TGTGCCAGCTCTACCGGGACAGGTCCCTATCCCCAGCATTTT. This translates into CASSTGTGPYPQHF. The rearrangement links TRBV18 to TRBJ1-5; 8 nucleotides line up with TRBD1. J gave up 10 bases and V 6 bases, and 11 bases lay outside the gene matches. Looked up from germline, CDR1 is KGHSH and CDR2 is LQKENI. The CDR3 consists of 14 residues.

The rearrangement joins TRBV3-1 (or the pseudogene TRBV3-2) to TRBJ1-2; the D gene is possibly TRBD1 (6 bases). Trimming left V 0 bases short and J 8 bases short, with 10 bases between. Germline CDR1 reads LGHDT; CDR2 reads YNNKEL (reference sequence). The CDR3 sequence is 13 residues long. The CDR3 sequence: CASSQEVDSGYTF. The DNA of the CDR3 is TGTGCCAGCAGCCAAGAAGTGGACAGCGGCTACACCTTC.

The chain combines TRBV7-2 with TRBJ1-4, with 10 bases matching TRBD1. Germline CDR1 SGHTA, CDR2 FQGNSA. With 0 bases clipped from V and 8 bases from J, the junction kept 3 bases outside the gene matches. The CDR3 has 15 residues. Here the CDR3 reads CASSLAGTGVEKLFF. The CDR3 DNA follows: TGTGCCAGCAGCTTAGCCGGGACAGGGGTAGAAAAACTGTTTTTT.

The CDR3 bases are TGTGCCAGCTCACCCTTGGAGGGACTTCGAACTGAAGCTTTCTTT. Its protein is CASSPLEGLRTEAFF. The V gene is TRBV18, the J gene TRBJ1-1; a possible D gene is TRBD1 (5 bases). V was trimmed by 3 bases and J by 5 bases, leaving 16 bases between them. This CDR3 contains 15 residues. Germline assignment: CDR1 KGHSH and CDR2 LQKENI.

The gene calls are TRBV11-3 and TRBJ1-6; the D is unclear. The CDR3 extends over 13 amino acids. CDR1 is SGHNT, CDR2 YENEEA, per germline. Trimming removed 2 bases from V and 10 bases from J, with 9 bases in between. CDR3 DNA sequence: TGTGCCAGCAGCTTATTCTCGGGATCACCCCTCCACTTT. As protein: CASSLFSGSPLHF.

V gene TRBV6-5 combines with J gene TRBJ1-2; D is undetermined. The CDR3 sequence is 14 residues long. CDR1 is MNHEY, CDR2 SVGAGI, per germline. V shed 6 bases and J shed 4 bases, with 15 bases lying between them. The CDR3 is CASREGDLGYGYTF. The CDR3 nucleotides read TGTGCCAGCAGGGAGGGAGATTTGGGCTATGGCTACACCTTC.

The gene calls are TRBV10-3 and TRBJ1-2; possible D gene TRBD1, 6 bases. Germline assignment: CDR1 ENHRY and CDR2 SYGVKD. The CDR3 runs to 14 residues. Trimming shortened V by 2 bases and J by 2 bases, and 9 bases separated the two germline ends. CDR3 protein: CAISERQGNYGYTF. CDR3 in DNA: TGTGCCATCAGTGAGCGCCAGGGGAACTATGGCTACACCTTC.

V and J are TRBV9 and TRBJ2-7; maybe TRBD2 (5 bases). V lost 1 base and J lost 0, with 11 bases in between. This CDR3 comprises 15 residues. CDR1 and CDR2 (germline): SGDLS, YYNGEE. The CDR3 coding sequence is TGTGCCAGCAGCGTAAGCGGTACAAGCTCCTACGAGCAGTACTTC. This translates into CASSVSGTSSYEQYF.

The rearrangement uses TRBV24-1 and TRBJ2-2, with D unresolved. CDR1 and CDR2 (germline): KGHDR, SFDVKD. The CDR3 contains 16 residues. V was cut by 1 base and J by 6 bases, with 14 bases left in between. This CDR3 is CATSDLSRGFPGELFF. Here the CDR3 DNA reads TGTGCCACCAGTGATTTAAGTAGAGGATTTCCCGGGGAGCTGTTTTTT.

The chain links TRBV6-4 to TRBJ2-2; D is unclear. Germline CDR1 reads MRHNA; CDR2 reads SNTAGT. Deletions cut 6 bases from V and 4 bases from J, with 9 bases between. CDR3 length: 13 residues. The CDR3 nucleotides are TGTGCCAGCAGCTCAACGAGCACCGGGGAGCTGTTTTTT. This translates into CASSSTSTGELFF.

The V gene is TRBV11-3, the J gene TRBJ2-2, with 7 bases matching TRBD1. CDR3 length: 18 amino acids. The J segment lost 7 bases and the V segment lost 0 bases, leaving 14 bases of the junction unmatched. Per germline, CDR1 SGHNT and CDR2 YENEEA. The CDR3 bases are TGTGCCAGCAGCTTAGATCGAGGGGGCCGCAGCGTGGGCGGGGAGCTGTTTTTT. Translating gives CASSLDRGGRSVGGELFF.

This sequence joins TRBV5-1 and TRBJ2-1; TRBD1 aligns across 8 bases. Germline CDR1 reads SGHRS; CDR2 reads YFSETQ. V lost 4 bases, J lost 5 bases, and 5 bases stayed unmatched. The CDR3 has 14 amino acids. The DNA of the CDR3 is TGCGCCAGCAGCAGAACAGGGGGGAACAATGAGCAGTTCTTC. Residues: CASSRTGGNNEQFF.

CDR3 nucleotides: TGTGCCAGCAGCTTGGGACAGGGGATCTCTGGCTACACCTTC. This gives the protein CASSLGQGISGYTF. The chain recombines TRBV5-5 with TRBJ1-2; TRBD1 agrees at 8 bases. CDR3 length: 14 amino acids. The junction had 5 bases not matched to a gene; V was cut back by 0 bases and J by 7 bases. Germline values: CDR1 SGHKS, CDR2 YYEKEE (reference sequence).

The chain couples TRBV30 to TRBJ2-5; no clear D gene. Deletions cut 0 bases from V and 1 base from J, with 9 bases between. The CDR3 runs to 14 residues. From germline, CDR1 is GTSNPN and CDR2 SVGIG (reference sequence). CDR3 sequence (DNA): TGTGCCTGGAGTGTAGGCGGAGCCCAAGAGACCCAGTACTTC. This sequence encodes CAWSVGGAQETQYF.

The V call is TRBV2, the J call TRBJ2-3, with 7 bases identical to TRBD2. The CDR3 totals 17 residues. Per germline, CDR1 SNHLY and CDR2 FYNNEI. With 0 bases clipped from V and 0 bases from J, the junction kept 6 bases outside the gene matches. The CDR3 loop reads CASSEARGTTSTDTQYF. In nucleotides, the CDR3 is TGTGCCAGCAGTGAAGCGCGGGGGACTACCAGCACAGATACGCAGTATTTT.

The CDR3 DNA reads TGTGCCAGCAGCCTAACGAGAAGCGTCCACAATGAGCAGTTCTTC. Residues: CASSLTRSVHNEQFF. The chain employs TRBV6-5 and TRBJ2-1, with unresolved D. Germline lookup yields CDR1 MNHEY and CDR2 SVGAGI. V dropped 6 bases and J dropped 5 bases, with 17 bases sitting between them. The CDR3 extends over 15 amino acids.

The chain employs TRBV30 and TRBJ1-1, with a weak D call TRBD1 (6 bases). CDR3 length: 14 residues. Germline V gene data show CDR1 as GTSNPN and CDR2 as SVGIG (reference sequence). Between the trimmed V and J ends, which lost 1 base and 1 base, there was a span of 10 bases. The CDR3: CAWSGTGRNTEAFF. The CDR3 DNA reads as TGTGCCTGGAGTGGAACAGGGAGGAACACTGAAGCTTTCTTT.

This clone is a singleton in its sample. The chain recombines TRBV5-1 with TRBJ2-7, with TRBD1 matching 10 bases. Germline-derived CDR1 and CDR2 are SGHRS and YFSETQ. After removal of 0 bases from V and 7 bases from J, the junction contained 4 bases not matched to a gene. The CDR3 sequence is 14 residues long. CDR3 residues: CASSLAGTGVEQYF. In DNA, the CDR3 is TGCGCCAGCAGCTTGGCGGGGACAGGGGTGGAGCAGTACTTC.

The J gene is TRBJ2-1, the V gene TRBV5-1; 14 bases are shared with TRBD2. This CDR3 is 19 amino acids long. The germline gives CDR1 SGHRS, CDR2 YFSETQ. V trimming: 0 bases; J trimming: 3 bases; junction bases outside the gene matches: 8. CDR3 nucleotide sequence: TGCGCCAGCAGCTTGGAGGGGACTAGCGGGAGAATGGGCTACAATGAGCAGTTCTTC. Translated: CASSLEGTSGRMGYNEQFF.

The V and J genes are TRBV6-1 and TRBJ2-7, with 9 nucleotides matching TRBD1. Looked up from germline, CDR1 is MNHNS and CDR2 is SASEGT. V trimming: 3 bases; J trimming: 7 bases; junction bases outside the gene matches: 7. There are 14 residues in the CDR3. The CDR3 loop is CASSDGDRAREQYV. For the CDR3, the DNA is TGTGCCAGCAGTGATGGGGACAGGGCTCGGGAGCAGTACGTC.

The rearrangement uses TRBV7-8 and TRBJ1-3; D is undetermined. CDR1 SGHVS and CDR2 FQNEAQ come from the germline V gene. The V and J ends lost 4 bases and 0 bases respectively, with 4 bases between them. The CDR3 has 13 amino acids. The CDR3 sequence is CASSSSSGNTIYF. The CDR3 coding sequence is TGTGCCAGCAGCTCCTCCTCTGGAAACACCATATATTTT.

A single count supports this clone. The CDR3 bases are TGTGCCAGCAGCCAGCGGACAGGGGTGGTTGAAAAACTGTTTTTT. As protein: CASSQRTGVVEKLFF. The chain links TRBV7-6 to TRBJ1-4, with 9 bases fitting TRBD1. Germline V CDR1 and CDR2: SGHVS, FNYEAQ. After removal of 5 bases from V and 7 bases from J, the junction contained 8 bases not matched to a gene. CDR3 length: 15 residues.

This chain links TRBV5-1 with TRBJ2-5; 7 bases agree with TRBD1. Germline lookup yields CDR1 SGHRS and CDR2 YFSETQ. The CDR3 has 16 amino acids. After removal of 1 base from V and 0 bases from J, the junction contained 6 bases not matched to a gene. The CDR3 spells CASSLHPGQYQETQYF. The CDR3 nucleotides are TGCGCCAGCAGCTTGCATCCGGGACAGTACCAAGAGACCCAGTACTTC.

The V and J genes are TRBV6-6 and TRBJ2-2; D is perhaps TRBD1 (8 bases). This CDR3 region has 16 residues. Deletions cut 2 bases from V and 7 bases from J, with 17 bases between. Per germline, CDR1 MNHNY and CDR2 SVGAGI (reference sequence). The chain's CDR3 is CASSYEPQGEGGELFF. The CDR3 DNA sequence: TGTGCCAGCAGTTACGAACCACAGGGGGAGGGCGGGGAGCTGTTTTTT.